This TCR beta chain is from a study of shared clonotypes between healthy human individuals. V trimming: 3 bases; J trimming: 3 bases; junction bases outside the gene matches: 12. Germline loops: CDR1 SGHKS, CDR2 YYEKEE (reference sequence). The CDR3 extends over 17 amino acids. At a deep level, the assay was run. Some clones are missing from TCRdb's copy, which holds only in-frame ones; the method was immunoSEQ multiplex PCR. This sample has roughly 600,000 clones; roughly 98% occur once, and the top ten carry 0.3%. Cells designated naive CD8 were CD45RO-negative and were positively selected for CCR7, with terminally differentiated effector memory CD45RA+ cells excluded.

This TCR came from a man younger than 45 in good health. Sequenced material: naive CD8+ T cells sorted from blood. The V call is TRBV5-5, the J call TRBJ2-1, with 7 nucleotides matching TRBD1. The CDR3 bases are TGTGCCAGCAGCTCTCCTGGACAGGAAACCCTCTACAATGAGCAGTTCTTC. Translation: CASSSPGQETLYNEQFF.